This T cell receptor (beta chain) was captured in a study of Ad26.COV2.S vaccination and SARS-CoV-2 variants. Treatment denoted: roughly 18 received Ad26.COV2.S at low or high dose, single or two shots; 5 received placebo; per-sample allocation not given. Sampling was performed 63 days after the first vaccine or placebo injection. CDR1 and CDR2 from the germline V gene are SGHVS and FQNEAQ. The CDR3 sequence is 11 residues long. The V end lost 0 bases, the J end lost 4 bases, and 0 bases lay between the germline ends. Study-level points and caveats: Post-vaccination breadth of spike-specific CD8+ and CD4+ T cell responses was reportedly substantial.

The repertoire was sequenced with immunoSEQ multiplex PCR; TCRdb's copy has only in-frame clones and lacks some. The table includes about half a million clones, 80% to 90% detected once. This clone was observed a few times. Its antigen is undetermined. This sequence was found in a person between 18 and 65 years old who received the Ad26.COV2.S COVID-19 vaccine or a placebo. The rearrangement joins TRBV7-8 to TRBJ1-1, with D uncertain. Specimen: peripheral blood, collected in a trial of Ad26.COV2.S vaccine versus placebo. The DNA for the CDR3 is TGTGCCAGCAGCTTAGCCACTGAAGCTTTCTTT. This encodes CASSLATEAFF.